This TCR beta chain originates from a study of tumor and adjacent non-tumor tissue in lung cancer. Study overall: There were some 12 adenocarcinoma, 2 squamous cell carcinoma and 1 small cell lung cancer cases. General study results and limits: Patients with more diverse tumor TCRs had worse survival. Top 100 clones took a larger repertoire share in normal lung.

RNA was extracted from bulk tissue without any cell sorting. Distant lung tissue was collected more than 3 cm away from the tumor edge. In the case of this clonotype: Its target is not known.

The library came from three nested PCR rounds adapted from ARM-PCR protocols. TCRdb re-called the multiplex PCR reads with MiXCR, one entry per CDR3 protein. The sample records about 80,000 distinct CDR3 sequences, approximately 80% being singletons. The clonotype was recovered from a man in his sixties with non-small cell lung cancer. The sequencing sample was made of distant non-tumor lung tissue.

The CDR3 DNA is TGCAGTGCTCGGACCCGGACAGGAAGCGGGGGAGGTGAGCAGTTCTTC. Its protein is CSARTRTGSGGGEQFF. The rearrangement joins TRBV20-1 to TRBJ2-1, with D perhaps matching TRBD2 (8 bases). V lost 5 bases, J lost 9 bases, and 26 bases lay in between. CDR3 length equals 16 residues. Looked up from germline, CDR1 is DFQATT and CDR2 is SNEGSKA (reference sequence).